The 28 T cell receptor beta chains given below trace back to one sample, sequenced in a study of untreated major depressive disorder. For these TCRs, the target antigens are not known. Study-wide results and limits: Depressed patients' CD4+ T cells carried increased TRBV05-01 (Vbeta 5.1) usage versus control CD4+ T cells.

This table comes from immunoSEQ multiplex PCR, and its TCRdb copy is limited to in-frame clones, with some not included. This repertoire shows 10,000 to 15,000 clones, around nine tenths found once; its top ten account for approximately 0.8%. The source material was CD4+ T cells from PBMCs. The receptors here all came from a young man with major depressive disorder.

This chain uses TRBV9 with TRBJ1-4; D not resolved. This CDR3 comprises 14 residues. Germline V CDR1 and CDR2: SGDLS, YYNGEE. Trimming took off 1 base at V and 7 bases at J, with 11 bases between the two ends. CDR3 sequence reads: CASSVMGSGEKLFF. DNA of the CDR3: TGTGCCAGCAGCGTAATGGGTTCAGGTGAAAAACTGTTTTTT.

The chain combines TRBV5-1 with TRBJ1-1; TRBD1 matches at 9 bases. The germline gives CDR1 SGHRS, CDR2 YFSETQ. The CDR3 length is 14 residues. Trimming removed 4 bases from V and 11 bases from J; junction bases left unmatched: 12. The CDR3 sequence is CASSLNTGGAGAFF. The CDR3 bases are TGCGCCAGCAGCCTCAACACAGGGGGCGCGGGGGCTTTCTTT.

The chain employs TRBV7-9 and TRBJ1-4, with no clear D. Germline loops: CDR1 SEHNR, CDR2 FQNEAQ (reference sequence). CDR3 length: 13 amino acids. V lost 5 bases and J lost 8, with 12 bases in between. DNA for the CDR3: TGTGCCAGCAGCCCTGGGGTTGGAGAAAAACTGTTTTTT. Its protein product is CASSPGVGEKLFF.

The rearrangement links TRBV4-1 to TRBJ2-5, with D perhaps assigned TRBD1 or TRBD2 (6 bases each). The CDR3 covers 15 residues. V dropped 5 bases and J dropped 4 bases, with 17 bases sitting between them. The germline V gene encodes CDR1 MGHRA and CDR2 YSYEKL. Written as DNA, the CDR3 is TGCGCCAGCAGCACTCGGGGGTCGGGGGCAGAGACCCAGTACTTC. This codes for CASSTRGSGAETQYF.

V usage is TRBV10-3 and J usage is TRBJ2-7, with D tentatively TRBD2 (7 bases). The CDR3 is made up of 11 amino acids. The germline V gene encodes CDR1 ENHRY and CDR2 SYGVKD. The V end was cut by 10 bases, the J end by 6 bases, with 13 bases between. CDR3 in amino acids: CATKGEGEQYF. The CDR3 coding sequence is TGTGCCACGAAGGGGGAGGGCGAGCAGTACTTC.

The rearrangement joins TRBV10-3 to TRBJ1-3, with 11 bases identical to TRBD1. The CDR3 is 20 amino acids. With 2 bases clipped from V and 0 bases from J, the junction kept 12 bases outside the gene matches. Germline values: CDR1 ENHRY, CDR2 SYGVKD. CDR3 sequence reads: CAISEIAGQGALPSGNTIYF. CDR3 coding DNA: TGTGCCATCAGTGAGATCGCCGGACAGGGGGCCTTACCCTCTGGAAACACCATATATTTT.

This chain links TRBV10-1 with TRBJ1-2; TRBD1 is a possible D gene (5 bases). The CDR3 sequence is 13 residues long. Germline values: CDR1 WNHNN, CDR2 SYGVQD (reference sequence). V dropped 0 bases and J dropped 6 bases, with 8 bases sitting between them. The CDR3 DNA reads as TGCGCCAGCAGTGAGTCCGGGGGACATGGCTACACCTTC. Its translation is CASSESGGHGYTF.

This chain joins TRBV5-1 and TRBJ2-3; D is perhaps TRBD2 (6 bases). The CDR3 loop spans 14 amino acids. V was cut by 5 bases and J by 4 bases, with 14 bases left in between. Germline lookup yields CDR1 SGHRS and CDR2 YFSETQ. CDR3 sequence reads: CASRGGVSSDTQYF. The CDR3 DNA is TGCGCCAGCAGGGGCGGGGTCTCTTCAGATACGCAGTATTTT.

The chain joins TRBV6-1 to TRBJ1-6; 7 bases match TRBD1. In germline, CDR1 is MNHNS, CDR2 SASEGT. V shed 3 bases, J shed 7 bases, and the junction held 6 bases outside the gene matches. The CDR3 sequence is 15 residues long. In DNA, the CDR3 is TGTGCCAGCAGTGAGTCGACAGGGTCAAATTCACCCCTCCACTTT. Translation gives CASSESTGSNSPLHF.

This clone was observed a handful of times. The genes are TRBV5-1 and TRBJ1-1, with 8 positions matching TRBD1. Trimming at V came to 3 bases and at J to 1 base, leaving 5 bases not matched to a gene. CDR3 length equals 15 residues. The germline V gene has CDR1 SGHRS and CDR2 YFSETQ. The DNA for the CDR3 is TGCGCCAGCAGCTCGGGGGACAGGACGAACACTGAAGCTTTCTTT. Protein product: CASSSGDRTNTEAFF.

The V gene is TRBV7-3, the J gene TRBJ2-3; 12 bases are a match to TRBD2. V dropped 4 bases and J dropped 3; count of bases not matched to a gene: 5. Germline V CDR1 and CDR2: SGHTA, FQGTGA. The CDR3 spans 16 residues. The CDR3 spells CASSSGLAGTTDTQYF. DNA for the CDR3: TGTGCCAGCAGCTCCGGACTAGCGGGGACGACAGATACGCAGTATTTT.

This chain links TRBV30 with TRBJ2-3; 10 bases align to TRBD2. Germline V gene sequence: CDR1 GTSNPN, CDR2 SVGIG (reference sequence). J lost 9 bases, V lost 1 base, and 13 bases had no gene match. This CDR3 comprises 16 residues. The CDR3 loop is CAWSGASGGAKETQYF. CDR3 bases: TGTGCCTGGAGTGGGGCCAGCGGGGGGGCGAAGGAAACGCAGTATTTT.

The V and J genes are TRBV2 and TRBJ1-4, with 11 bases fitting TRBD1. CDR1 is SNHLY, CDR2 FYNNEI, per germline. This CDR3 contains 15 residues. With 0 bases clipped from V and 10 bases from J, the junction kept 4 bases outside the gene matches. Here the CDR3 reads CASSEAGTGGGKLFF. The CDR3, as DNA: TGTGCCAGCAGTGAAGCCGGGACAGGGGGGGGAAAACTGTTTTTT.

This clone was recorded only once. The rearrangement joins TRBV9 to TRBJ1-1; D is ambiguous. The CDR3 spans 14 residues. Germline-derived CDR1 and CDR2 are SGDLS and YYNGEE. Trimming shortened V by 0 bases and J by 1 base, and 7 bases separated the two germline ends. The CDR3 sequence: CASSVDSTNTEAFF. The CDR3 coding sequence is TGTGCCAGCAGCGTAGATTCAACGAACACTGAAGCTTTCTTT.

The rearrangement joins TRBV7-2 to TRBJ2-7, with 8 positions matching TRBD1. The CDR3 is made up of 19 amino acids. Germline CDR1 SGHTA, CDR2 FQGNSA. Trimming removed 5 bases from V and 3 bases from J; junction bases left unmatched: 21. The CDR3 reads CASSPRSPGSTGGFYEQYF. The CDR3 region has the DNA TGTGCCAGCAGCCCCAGGAGTCCAGGCTCTACAGGGGGGTTCTACGAGCAGTACTTC.

The chain is built from TRBV7-2 and TRBJ1-5, with D unclear. The germline V and J ends were trimmed by 4 bases and 4 bases, with 8 bases remaining between them. This CDR3 has 13 residues. Germline V CDR1 and CDR2: SGHTA, FQGNSA. The CDR3 is CASSSSRNQPQHF. CDR3 in DNA: TGTGCCAGCAGCTCTAGCAGAAATCAGCCCCAGCATTTT.

The rearrangement uses TRBV30 and TRBJ2-5; D perhaps matches TRBD2 (6 bases). V shed 3 bases and J shed 5 bases, with 19 bases lying between them. Germline CDR1 is GTSNPN and CDR2 is SVGIG (reference sequence). The CDR3 is made up of 15 amino acids. The CDR3 protein is CAWSLIGTQGETQYF. The CDR3 region has the DNA TGTGCCTGGAGCCTCATAGGGACTCAAGGGGAGACCCAGTACTTC.

This chain joins TRBV10-3 and TRBJ2-3; D may match TRBD1 or TRBD2 (5 bases each). Germline CDR1 ENHRY, CDR2 SYGVKD. This CDR3 is 13 amino acids long. The V and J ends lost 5 bases and 10 bases respectively, with 16 bases between them. Here the CDR3 reads CAISPGPSRSQYF. The CDR3 coding sequence is TGTGCCATCAGTCCGGGACCCTCTCGTTCGCAGTATTTT.

J is TRBJ2-3 and V is TRBV2, with D uncertain. This CDR3 has 15 residues. Germline CDR1 is SNHLY and CDR2 is FYNNEI. V lost 1 base and J 0 bases, leaving 8 bases between the germline ends. The CDR3 bases are TGTGCCAGCAGTGAAGGCCGACCAAGCACAGATACGCAGTATTTT. It encodes CASSEGRPSTDTQYF. Variable domain in full (rest from reference TRBV2 and TRBJ2-3): EPEVTQTPSHQVTQMGQEVILRCVPISNHLYFYWYRQILGQKVEFLVSFYNNEISEKSEIFDDQFSVERPDGSNFTLKIRSTKLEDSAMYFCASSEGRPSTDTQYFGPGTRLTVL.

The chain has TRBV4-2 and TRBJ2-5; TRBD2 is a possible D gene (6 bases). The CDR3 is 15 residues long. With 1 base removed from V and 4 bases from J, the gap between germline ends came to 13 bases. Looked up from germline, CDR1 is LGHNA and CDR2 is YNFKEQ. CDR3 amino acids: CASSQGGTSVETQYF. As DNA, the CDR3 is TGTGCCAGCAGCCAAGGGGGGACTTCCGTAGAGACCCAGTACTTC.

The gene calls are TRBV6-5 and TRBJ1-3; 8 positions agree with TRBD1. The germline V gene encodes CDR1 MNHEY and CDR2 SVGAGI. Germline trimming cut 6 bases from V and 2 bases from J; bases unmatched to any gene: 3. This CDR3 is 14 amino acids long. Here the CDR3 reads CASRGTGPGNTIYF. As DNA, the CDR3 is TGTGCCAGCAGGGGGACAGGCCCTGGAAACACCATATATTTT.

V is TRBV30 and J is TRBJ2-7, with 8 bases that match TRBD1. Per the germline V gene, CDR1 is GTSNPN and CDR2 is SVGIG (reference sequence). This CDR3 region has 15 residues. V shed 2 bases and J 4 bases; nucleotides not matched to a gene: 10. DNA of the CDR3: TGTGCCTGGAGTCCTATGGACAGGGCAGGGTACGAGCAGTACTTC. It is translated as CAWSPMDRAGYEQYF. The whole variable domain, filled in from reference TRBV30 and TRBJ2-7, reads SQTIHQWPATLVQPVGSPLSLECTVEGTSNPNLYWYRQAAGRGLQLLFYSVGIGQISSEVPQNLSASRPQDRQFILSSKKLLLSDSGFYLCAWSPMDRAGYEQYFGPGTRLTVT.

The chain joins TRBV25-1 to TRBJ1-2, with 7 bases aligning to TRBD1. V dropped 4 bases and J dropped 2; count of bases not matched to a gene: 10. In germline, CDR1 is MGHDK, CDR2 SYGVNS. This CDR3 has 16 residues. The CDR3 region is CASSAYAGTENYGYTF. The CDR3 DNA follows: TGTGCCAGCAGTGCTTACGCCGGGACAGAGAACTATGGCTACACCTTC.

The chain combines TRBV19 with TRBJ2-1; D gene uncertain. V lost 3 bases to trimming and J lost 10 bases, with 13 bases between them. Germline loops: CDR1 LNHDA, CDR2 SQIVND (reference sequence). The CDR3 sequence is 13 residues long. The CDR3 sequence is CASSILGYGEQFF. The CDR3 DNA follows: TGTGCCAGTAGTATCCTGGGGTATGGCGAGCAGTTCTTC.

The CDR3 protein is CSVGDRDTEAFF. In nucleotides, the CDR3 is TGCAGCGTGGGAGACAGGGACACTGAAGCTTTCTTT. The chain employs TRBV29-1 and TRBJ1-1, with 7 bases lining up with TRBD1. Germline lookup yields CDR1 SQVTM and CDR2 ANQGSEA. J was trimmed by 3 bases and V by 6 bases; bases with no gene match: 4. The CDR3 loop spans 12 amino acids.

The chain links TRBV7-9 to TRBJ1-5, with 7 bases fitting TRBD1. There are 14 residues in the CDR3. Germline CDR1 reads SEHNR; CDR2 reads FQNEAQ (reference sequence). With V trimmed by 2 bases and J by 3 bases, 1 base remained unmatched. The DNA for the CDR3 is TGTGCCAGCAGCTTAACAGGGGACAATCAGCCCCAGCATTTT. This codes for CASSLTGDNQPQHF. The complete variable domain, with remaining parts taken from reference TRBV7-9 and TRBJ1-5, reads DTGVSQNPRHKITKRGQNVTFRCDPISEHNRLYWYRQTLGQGPEFLTYFQNEAQLEKSRLLSDRFSAERPKGSFSTLEIQRTEQGDSAMYLCASSLTGDNQPQHFGDGTRLSIL.

This clone was recorded only once. This rearrangement joins TRBV29-1 to TRBJ2-4, with 7 bases aligning to TRBD2. V dropped 7 bases and J dropped 0; count of bases not matched to a gene: 6. CDR1 SQVTM and CDR2 ANQGSEA come from the germline V gene. CDR3 length: 14 amino acids. CDR3 protein: CSAGSGEAKNIQYF. The CDR3 DNA follows: TGCAGCGCTGGGAGCGGGGAAGCCAAAAACATTCAGTACTTC.

V usage is TRBV6-6 and J usage is TRBJ2-7; D not resolved. CDR1 MNHNY and CDR2 SVGAGI come from the germline V gene (reference sequence). This CDR3 contains 13 residues. Trimming took 2 bases from V and 3 from J, leaving 8 bases between them. CDR3 sequence reads: CASSYGRHYEQYF. For the CDR3, the DNA is TGTGCCAGCAGTTACGGCAGACACTACGAGCAGTACTTC.